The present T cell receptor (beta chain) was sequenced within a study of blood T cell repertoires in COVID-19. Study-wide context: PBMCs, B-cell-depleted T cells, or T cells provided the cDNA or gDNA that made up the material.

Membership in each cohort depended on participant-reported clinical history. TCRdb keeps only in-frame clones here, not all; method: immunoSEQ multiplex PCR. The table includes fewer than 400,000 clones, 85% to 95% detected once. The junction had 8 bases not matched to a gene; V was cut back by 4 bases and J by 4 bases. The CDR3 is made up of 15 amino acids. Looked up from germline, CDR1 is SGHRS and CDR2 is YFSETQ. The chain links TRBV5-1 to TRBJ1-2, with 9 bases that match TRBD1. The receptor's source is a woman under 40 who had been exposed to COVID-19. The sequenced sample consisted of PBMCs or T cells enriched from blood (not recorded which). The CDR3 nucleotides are TGCGCCAGCAGCCTTGCACAGACAGGGGGCTATGGCTACACCTTC. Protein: CASSLAQTGGYGYTF.